This paragraph reports one T cell receptor (beta chain). Its recognized antigen is unknown. The record has no base qualities; no much larger clone is one base away. The QIAamp DNA FFPE kit was used to extract genomic DNA from formalin-fixed paraffin-embedded autopsy tissue. This sample stems from a study of T cell repertoires in MIS-A myocarditis (dated by TCRdb to 2022 to 2024). Trimming removed 2 bases from V and 5 bases from J; the gene matches leave 16 bases unexplained. From the cysteine up to the phenylalanine, the CDR3 has a length of 18 residues. The retained sequence is limited to the CDR3, 54 bases, with the frame set at the first base. Taken from the germline V gene, the CDR1 and CDR2 loops are KGHSH and LQKENI. TCRbeta CDR3 regions were amplified by the immunoSEQ bias-controlled multiplex PCR and were subjected to high-throughput sequencing. In the paper's pipeline: CDR3 sequences were collapsed and filtered with the immunoSEQ vendor pipeline, and the abundance and frequency of each unique TCRbeta CDR3 were thereby quantified. Using a 90% global sequence identity threshold, CD-HIT clustered dominant CDR3 amino acid sequences together with SARS-CoV-2-specific ImmuneCODE TCRbeta sequences. A clone was classed as hyperexpanded at a frequency of 0.1 to 1 and as large at a frequency of 0.01 to 0.1. CDR3 amino acid sequences and V and J gene assignments of dominant clones were confirmed with MiXCR. The R stringdist package was used to compute Levenshtein distances between the patient clonotypes and the ImmuneCODE hits. Drawn from immuneACCESS, this table holds only the in-frame rearrangements with V and J called that TCRdb kept. Clones are partly lost; checked studies trace under half to an unresolved V gene and leave the rest unexplained. That table gives V, J and clone size, and the DNA gave D and trimming. A total of 10,000 to 13,000 clones appear in this sample, roughly 84% of them only once. The ten largest clones take up 25% to 35% of the sample.

The material sequenced was right ventricle heart tissue obtained at autopsy. Interpreted using the paper, the cell subset or site label stands for: cardiac tissue sample (left or right ventricle, interventricular septum, or pericardium). The chain was built from TRBV18 and TRBJ2-3; TRBD2 lines up with 7 middle nucleotides. The sequence was obtained from a man younger than 35 with fulminant myocarditis from multisystem inflammatory syndrome in adults (MIS-A) after COVID-19. The DNA sequence is TGTGCCAGCTCACCAATAGGTGGGACTATCCGGGGCGGAGATACGCAGTATTTT. This gives the protein CASSPIGGTIRGGDTQYF. Here the CDR3 is joined to the reference TRBV18 and TRBJ2-3 genes, and the full variable domain is: NAGVMQNPRHLVRRRGQEARLRCSPMKGHSHVYWYRQLPEEGLKFMVYLQKENIIDESGMPKERFSAEFPKEGPSILRIQQVVRGDSAAYFCASSPIGGTIRGGDTQYFGPGTRLTVL.